These 8 T cell receptor beta chains share one sample of origin, sequenced in a study of identical twins. TCRdb re-called the 5' RACE reads through MiXCR, storing one row per CDR3 protein. The sample records approximately 230,000 distinct CDR3 sequences, 11% to 15% being singletons. The sequenced sample consisted of memory (CD45RO+) T cells sorted from blood. The receptors stem from a young woman in good health.

This chain uses TRBV5-1 with TRBJ1-2; 9 bases fit TRBD1. After removal of 4 bases from V and 4 bases from J, the junction contained 8 bases not matched to a gene. The length of the CDR3 is 15 residues. The germline V gene encodes CDR1 SGHRS and CDR2 YFSETQ. As DNA, the CDR3 is TGCGCCAGCAGCCGAGCCGGGACAGGGCCCTATGGCTACACCTTC. It is translated as CASSRAGTGPYGYTF.

As regards this clonotype: An end of the junction differs from the germline gene, which may be a read error. This sequence joins TRBV3-1 and TRBJ2-3; D is ambiguous. The CDR3 consists of 12 residues. Germline CDR1 LGHDT, CDR2 YNNKEL (reference sequence). CDR3 loop: CASSQVEATQYF. CDR3 nucleotide sequence: TGCGCCAGCAGCCAAGTCGAAGCTACGCAGTATTTT.

This clonotype was detected a few times. The V call is TRBV12-3 or TRBV12-4, the J call TRBJ2-4, with TRBD2 matching 9 bases. J lost 1 base, V lost 6 bases, and 13 bases had no gene match. This CDR3 contains 18 residues. CDR3 region: CASRPERGADTAKNIQYF. The CDR3 DNA follows: TGTGCCAGCAGACCAGAGCGGGGGGCTGACACTGCCAAAAACATTCAGTACTTC.

This clonotype appeared a few times. The chain recombines TRBV11-2 with TRBJ2-5; 11 positions agree with TRBD2. The CDR3 spans 16 residues. Germline V gene sequence: CDR1 SGHAT, CDR2 FQNNGV. V was pared by 5 bases and J by 6 bases, with 11 bases of the junction left unmatched. In nucleotides, the CDR3 is TGTGCCAGCAGCATTAGTAGCGGGGGGGCGTTGCAGACCCAGTACTTC. Amino acids: CASSISSGGALQTQYF.

V is TRBV20-1 and J is TRBJ2-3; TRBD2 matches 11 bases. With 5 bases clipped from V and 2 bases from J, the junction kept 3 bases outside the gene matches. The V gene's germline CDR1 is DFQATT and CDR2 SNEGSKA (reference sequence). The CDR3 extends over 14 amino acids. CDR3 region: CSAQTSGDTDTQYF. The CDR3 DNA reads as TGCAGTGCTCAGACTAGCGGGGACACAGATACGCAGTATTTT.

This chain joins TRBV7-9 and TRBJ1-2; no clear D. In germline, CDR1 is SEHNR, CDR2 FQNEAQ (reference sequence). The CDR3 runs to 12 residues. V was cut by 5 bases and J by 8 bases, with 12 bases left in between. The CDR3 sequence: CASSRETGGYTF. In DNA form, the CDR3 reads TGTGCCAGCAGCCGAGAAACCGGCGGCTACACCTTC.

The J gene is TRBJ2-2, the V gene TRBV5-1; 8 nucleotides line up with TRBD1. This CDR3 is built from 14 residues. Trimming cost V 5 bases and J 2 bases; bases outside gene matches: 2. In germline, CDR1 is SGHRS, CDR2 YFSETQ. The CDR3: CASSGTGNTGELFF. CDR3 bases: TGCGCCAGCAGTGGGACAGGAAACACCGGGGAGCTGTTTTTT.

The rearrangement links TRBV10-3 to TRBJ2-1; possible D gene TRBD2, 6 bases. Per the germline V gene, CDR1 is ENHRY and CDR2 is SYGVKD. This CDR3 has 13 amino acids. V gave up 6 bases and J gave up 4 bases, with 10 bases separating them. CDR3 region: CAISPGLYNEQFF. For the CDR3, the DNA is TGTGCCATCAGCCCGGGACTGTACAATGAGCAGTTCTTC.